This T cell receptor beta chain was found in a study of vaccination effects on CD4 cells after COVID-19. Looking at the study overall: All study participants received two doses of BNT162b2 or mRNA-1273 vaccine. The study's findings and limits: After vaccination of healthy people, only 1 of 255 vaccine-induced clones cross-reacted with common cold coronaviruses.

The CDR3 totals 14 residues. Unmatched junction bases numbered 4, after V lost 1 base and J lost 5 bases. The germline gives CDR1 MDHEN, CDR2 SYDVKM. The assay was immunoSEQ multiplex PCR, and TCRdb's table has in-frame clones only and misses some. Altogether tens of thousands of clones are present, roughly 80% being singletons, with the ten largest covering approximately 3%. Concerning this clone: The target antigen is unknown.

Scientists isolated CD4+ T cells after an approximately 10-day culture period ended. Sequences were derived from CD4+ T cells from PBMCs cultured without peptide, sampled before COVID-19 vaccination. The chain joins TRBV28 to TRBJ2-7; 8 bases are a match to TRBD1. The receptor was derived from a human donor who received a COVID-19 vaccine. Here the CDR3 DNA reads TGTGCCAGCAGTTTATATGGCAGGGGGCACGAGCAGTACGTC. Translation gives CASSLYGRGHEQYV.